This TCR beta chain came from a study of vaccination effects on CD4 cells after COVID-19. Study overall: From a couple of convalescent patients, samples were taken 16 days and one week before vaccination.

Sequencing was preceded by expansion of antigen-specific CD4+ T cells with viral peptide pools in the ViraFEST assay. Cultured cells yielded isolated CD4+ T cells after about ten days. Infection with SARS-CoV-2 occurred in the person between March and December 2020, and PCR confirmed it. The culture medium for 2 million or so PBMC per well included roughly 9.2 IU/ml IL-2 and about 10 ug/ml peptides. Days 3 and 7 saw half the medium replaced with IL-2 medium. CDR1 and CDR2 (germline): KGHSH, LQKENI. The V gene lost 6 bases and the J gene lost 0 bases, with 9 bases spanning the gap. This CDR3 is built from 14 residues. General observations from the study: Clones of infection and vaccine origin contracted markedly late after vaccination.

Note on this clone: Its antigen is not known.

Assay: immunoSEQ multiplex PCR; the TCRdb copy retains only in-frame clones and omits some. The table includes approximately 26,000 clones, 65% to 75% detected once. The chain recombines TRBV18 with TRBJ2-4, with a possible D match to TRBD1 (5 bases). The sequence was collected from a human donor who had a prior SARS-CoV-2 infection. The input for sequencing was CD4+ T cells from PBMCs cultured with SARS-CoV-2 spike peptides, taken before COVID-19 vaccination. CDR3 loop: CASSSGLAKNIQYF. The CDR3 nucleotides are TGTGCCAGCTCCTCAGGGTTAGCCAAAAACATTCAGTACTTC.